The 17 T cell receptor beta chains below all came from one sample that was sequenced in a study of cytomegalovirus exposure and HLA in healthy donors. The repertoire was sequenced with immunoSEQ multiplex PCR; TCRdb's copy has only in-frame clones and lacks some. The table lists approximately 97,000 clones, about 94% of them singletons. The specimen was PBMCs. The receptor set was obtained from a woman aged 18 to 35 in good health and CMV-seronegative.

This sequence joins TRBV5-1 and TRBJ2-5; TRBD2 aligns across 12 bases. Unmatched junction bases numbered 5, after V lost 2 bases and J lost 3 bases. Per germline, CDR1 SGHRS and CDR2 YFSETQ. The CDR3 runs to 16 residues. The CDR3 region is CASSFGASGREETQYF. CDR3 coding DNA: TGCGCCAGCAGCTTTGGGGCTAGCGGGAGGGAAGAGACCCAGTACTTC.

The chain couples TRBV11-3 to TRBJ2-5; no definite D call. Trimming took 2 bases from V and 1 from J, leaving 5 bases between them. This CDR3 is built from 13 residues. The germline V gene has CDR1 SGHNT and CDR2 YENEEA. CDR3 residues: CASSLNSQETQYF. In nucleotides, the CDR3 is TGTGCCAGCAGCTTAAACAGCCAAGAGACCCAGTACTTC.

This chain links TRBV5-1 with TRBJ2-1, with D perhaps matching TRBD2 (7 bases). This CDR3 has 13 amino acids. V gave up 4 bases and J gave up 8 bases, with 13 bases separating them. Germline V lookup: CDR1 SGHRS, CDR2 YFSETQ. In DNA form, the CDR3 reads TGCGCCAGCAGCCTTTCGGGGGGCGATGAGCAGTTCTTC. Translation: CASSLSGGDEQFF.

This clone appeared once. V and J are TRBV15 and TRBJ2-3; D is possibly TRBD2 (6 bases). Germline V gives CDR1 LNHNV, CDR2 YYDKDF (reference sequence). The CDR3 is 16 residues long. The V end lost 1 base, the J end lost 0 bases, and 11 bases lay between the germline ends. The CDR3 sequence is CATSRGGSGSTDTQYF. The CDR3 DNA reads TGTGCCACCAGCAGAGGGGGGAGCGGGAGCACAGATACGCAGTATTTT.

This rearrangement joins TRBV29-1 to TRBJ1-2; D uncertain. CDR1 is SQVTM, CDR2 ANQGSEA, per germline. Trimming shortened V by 4 bases and J by 0 bases, and 6 bases separated the two germline ends. The CDR3 is made up of 12 amino acids. CDR3 sequence reads: CSVGLSNYGYTF. The CDR3, as DNA: TGCAGCGTTGGTCTCTCTAACTATGGCTACACCTTC.

J is TRBJ1-2 and V is TRBV13; TRBD1 might be the D (6 bases). The CDR3 sequence is 16 residues long. Germline V lookup: CDR1 PRHDT, CDR2 FYEKMQ (reference sequence). V lost 5 bases, J lost 2 bases, and 18 bases lay in between. CDR3: CASSPKDGQLNYGYTF. As DNA, the CDR3 is TGTGCCAGCAGCCCCAAGGACGGACAGTTAAACTATGGCTACACCTTC.

The J gene is TRBJ1-2, the V gene TRBV12-2. TRBV12-2 corresponds to a pseudogene. The CDR3 is 11 amino acids. Here the CDR3 DNA reads TGTGCAAGTCGCCTGGGGGGTGGCTACACCTTC. Translating gives CASRLGGGYTF.

This chain links TRBV25-1 with TRBJ1-4; possibly TRBD1 for D (5 bases). Trimming shortened V by 8 bases and J by 0 bases, and 13 bases separated the two germline ends. Germline V gene data show CDR1 as MGHDK and CDR2 as SYGVNS. The CDR3 is 15 residues long. The CDR3: CASRDRSATNEKLFF. The CDR3 DNA reads TGTGCCAGCCGAGACAGAAGTGCAACTAATGAAAAACTGTTTTTT.

The chain carries TRBV6-5 and TRBJ1-1; a possible D gene is TRBD1 (6 bases). This CDR3 is built from 12 residues. V lost 6 bases and J lost 1, with 6 bases in between. Germline CDR1 is MNHEY and CDR2 is SVGAGI. The CDR3 sequence: CASRQGNTEAFF. The CDR3 region has the DNA TGTGCCAGCAGACAGGGGAACACTGAAGCTTTCTTT.

The rearrangement uses TRBV2 and TRBJ2-2; a weak D match, TRBD1 (5 bases). Deletions cut 5 bases from V and 0 bases from J, with 10 bases between. CDR1 is SNHLY and CDR2 is FYNNEI in the germline V gene. CDR3 length: 15 residues. The CDR3 bases are TGTGCCAGCAGTCGGACATATGCGAACACCGGGGAGCTGTTTTTT. Translated, it gives CASSRTYANTGELFF.

The CDR3 nucleotides are TGTGCCTGGAGGTCGGGGCAGGGGAGGGGTGAGGAAAAACTGTTTTTT. Amino acids: CAWRSGQGRGEEKLFF. The gene calls are TRBV30 and TRBJ1-4; a possible D gene is TRBD1 (6 bases). Per germline, CDR1 GTSNPN and CDR2 SVGIG (reference sequence). The germline V and J ends were trimmed by 3 bases and 8 bases, with 22 bases remaining between them. The CDR3 has 16 residues.

The chain is built from TRBV13 and TRBJ1-5; D not certain. The V gene's germline CDR1 is PRHDT and CDR2 FYEKMQ (reference sequence). The CDR3 sequence is 13 residues long. V was clipped by 0 bases and J by 10 bases, with 10 bases between them. The CDR3 DNA follows: TGTGCCAGCAGCTTAGGTAGCCTAGGACCCCAGCATTTT. Encoded protein: CASSLGSLGPQHF.

This clone was seen only once. CDR3 amino acids: CASGGRNTEAFF. CDR3 DNA: TGTGCCAGCGGCGGGAGGAACACTGAAGCTTTCTTT. This chain joins TRBV5-6 and TRBJ1-1, with D uncertain. Germline assignment: CDR1 SGHDT and CDR2 YYEEEE. This CDR3 has 12 amino acids. V lost 7 bases and J 1 base, leaving 8 bases between the germline ends.

In this sample, this clone turned up once. The rearrangement joins TRBV5-8 to TRBJ1-5; D may be TRBD1 (6 bases). The CDR3 consists of 16 residues. Germline lookup yields CDR1 SGHTS and CDR2 YDEGEE. The germline V and J ends were trimmed by 3 bases and 0 bases, with 13 bases remaining between them. This CDR3 reads CASSSTGTLSNQPQHF. The CDR3, as DNA: TGTGCCAGCAGCTCGACCGGGACACTTAGCAATCAGCCCCAGCATTTT.

The chain links TRBV2 to TRBJ2-3, with 9 nucleotides matching TRBD2. Germline values: CDR1 SNHLY, CDR2 FYNNEI. V lost 8 bases to trimming and J lost 1 base; unmatched junction nucleotides: 7. The CDR3 extends over 15 amino acids. CDR3 loop: CASAFSGGRTDTQYF. The CDR3 region has the DNA TGTGCCAGCGCGTTTAGCGGGGGTCGCACAGATACGCAGTATTTT. The whole variable domain, remainder taken from reference TRBV2 and TRBJ2-3, is EPEVTQTPSHQVTQMGQEVILRCVPISNHLYFYWYRQILGQKVEFLVSFYNNEISEKSEIFDDQFSVERPDGSNFTLKIRSTKLEDSAMYFCASAFSGGRTDTQYFGPGTRLTVL.

V and J are TRBV11-2 and TRBJ2-3; unclear D gene. The CDR3 spans 15 residues. Germline CDR1 SGHAT, CDR2 FQNNGV. V was clipped by 1 base and J by 3 bases, with 11 bases between them. CDR3 sequence reads: CASSLGSQLTDTQYF. The CDR3 nucleotides are TGTGCCAGCAGCTTAGGTTCACAATTGACAGATACGCAGTATTTT.

DNA of the CDR3: TGCGCCAGGCCGAGGGAAAAACTGTTTTTT. It translates to CARPREKLFF. The V call is TRBV23-1, the J call TRBJ1-4; D is uncertain. Being an ORF, TRBV23-1 has a function that is uncertain. The germline V and J ends were trimmed by 9 bases and 8 bases, with 7 bases remaining between them. CDR3 length: 10 amino acids.